The present entry profiles one T cell receptor (beta chain) with its context. This specimen comes from a study of OX40 agonist ivuxolimab in advanced cancers. The investigators sampled blood at baseline, at cycle 4 day 1, and at cycle 7 day 1. Sequencing used immunoSEQ multiplex PCR; TCRdb keeps in-frame clones, though not all of them. The table shows some 100,000 clones, with 70% to 85% occurring only once. The sequence came from an adult with an advanced solid tumor such as melanoma, head and neck, liver or kidney cancer. Here the sequenced sample was CD4+ or CD8+ T cells sorted from blood, taken in a trial of the OX40 agonist ivuxolimab.

The CDR3 DNA follows: TGTGCCAGCAGCGTACAGTCTTCTGACACAGATACGCAGTATTTT. Amino acid sequence: CASSVQSSDTDTQYF. This chain joins TRBV6-4 and TRBJ2-3; D unclear. Germline V gene data show CDR1 as MRHNA and CDR2 as SNTAGT. The ends were cut back, 6 bases at V and 2 bases at J, with 15 bases in the middle. The CDR3 sequence is 15 residues long.